By share of the sample, the clone carrying this TCR beta chain is medium-sized (0.01 to 0.1%). The data belong to a study of tumor-infiltrating lymphocytes in oesophageal squamous cell carcinoma. TCRdb reprocessed the PCR reads with MiXCR, giving one entry per CDR3 protein. This table has about 13,000 distinct CDR3 sequences, about half appearing once. The CDR3 totals 14 residues. V gave up 2 bases and J gave up 6 bases; unmatched junction bases: 0. The receptor comes from a female donor with esophageal squamous cell carcinoma. V and J are TRBV12-3 or TRBV12-4 and TRBJ2-1, with 11 bases identical to TRBD2. Material for sequencing was blood. CDR3 in amino acids: CASSLLAGGNEQFF. As DNA, the CDR3 is TGTGCCAGCAGTTTACTAGCGGGGGGCAATGAGCAGTTCTTC.